Listed here is a single T cell receptor beta chain. Random hexamers were used to reverse transcribe an amount of about 0.5 to 1 ug RNA. TCRdb reprocessed the immunoSEQ multiplex PCR reads via MiXCR and lists one record per CDR3 protein. The sample carries hundreds of thousands of distinct CDR3 sequences, around 96% recorded once. The data are from a study of CD8 T cells in Susac syndrome. V was pared by 3 bases and J by 8 bases, with 8 bases of the junction left unmatched. The length of the CDR3 is 14 residues. Germline assignment: CDR1 DFQATT and CDR2 SNEGSKA (reference sequence). This TCR derives from a human donor with multiple sclerosis. Source material: CD4+ T cells from PBMCs. The V gene is TRBV20-1, the J gene TRBJ2-1, with 9 bases matching TRBD2. The CDR3, as DNA: TGCAGTGCTAGCCCCAGCGGGAGGTATTATGAGCAGTTCTTC. The encoded protein is CSASPSGRYYEQFF.